Shown below are 13 T cell receptor beta chains from a single sample sequenced in a study of T cell repertoires in cytomegalovirus infection. Which antigens these TCRs recognize remains unknown. Via MiXCR, TCRdb re-called the reads, giving one row per CDR3 protein. Here the sample spans about 500,000 distinct CDR3 sequences, 25% to 35% being singletons. The sequencing used cultured PBMCs, collected from culture after CMV antigen stimulation. All receptors derive from a human donor in good health (CMV status not recorded). Some clones in this sample may be carry-over from other donors' samples.

The chain employs TRBV11-2 and TRBJ2-3; D is uncertain. The CDR3 is 16 amino acids. V was pared by 2 bases and J by 2 bases, with 14 bases between. Germline CDR1 is SGHAT and CDR2 is FQNNGV. For the CDR3, the DNA is TGTGCCAGCAGCTTATCAGGCAATGAAGACACAGATACGCAGTATTTT. Translated: CASSLSGNEDTDTQYF.

This rearrangement joins TRBV15 to TRBJ1-2, with 10 bases lining up with TRBD1. Trimming cost V 5 bases and J 6 bases; bases outside gene matches: 3. The V gene's germline CDR1 is LNHNV and CDR2 YYDKDF (reference sequence). There are 13 residues in the CDR3. The CDR3 nucleotides are TGTGCCACCAGCGCCGGGACAGGGGATGGCTACACCTTC. It encodes CATSAGTGDGYTF.

This chain links TRBV6-1 with TRBJ2-2; 11 positions agree with TRBD2. Trimming cost V 7 bases and J 4 bases; bases outside gene matches: 8. Germline CDR1 is MNHNS and CDR2 is SASEGT. This CDR3 region has 16 residues. Here the CDR3 DNA reads TGTGCCAGCATGTTAACTAGCGGGAGTTCCACCGGGGAGCTGTTTTTT. Amino acids: CASMLTSGSSTGELFF.

For the CDR3, the DNA is TGTGCCAGCAGTGCCATGACAGGGGGCGCTTGGGGTGAGCAGTTCTTC. Protein sequence: CASSAMTGGAWGEQFF. The genes are TRBV28 and TRBJ2-1; 10 bases match TRBD1. The CDR3 totals 16 residues. J was trimmed by 9 bases and V by 5 bases; bases with no gene match: 13. Germline V CDR1 and CDR2: MDHEN, SYDVKM.

The gene calls are TRBV7-9 and TRBJ2-1; D is perhaps TRBD1 (5 bases). CDR3 size: 12 residues. V was trimmed by 5 bases and J by 8 bases, leaving 10 bases between them. Germline-derived CDR1 and CDR2 are SEHNR and FQNEAQ (reference sequence). CDR3 sequence reads: CASSPGFYEQFF. The CDR3 DNA reads as TGTGCCAGCAGCCCAGGGTTTTATGAGCAGTTCTTC.

This clonotype was detected a few times. The chain couples TRBV12-3 or TRBV12-4 to TRBJ2-3, with 14 bases identical to TRBD2. V was clipped by 4 bases and J by 1 base; unmatched bases: 7. CDR3 length equals 18 residues. CDR3 sequence (DNA): TGTGCCAGCAGTTCCCCTGGACTAGCGGGAGGCCGCACAGATACGCAGTATTTT. Residues: CASSSPGLAGGRTDTQYF.

For the CDR3, the DNA is TGTGCCAGCAGTTACGGAGCGACCACAGATACGCAGTATTTT. Translated: CASSYGATTDTQYF. The chain carries TRBV6-2 or TRBV6-3 and TRBJ2-3; D is uncertain. The CDR3 is 14 residues long. Per the germline V gene, CDR1 is MNHEY and CDR2 is SVGEGT. Trimming stripped 2 bases from V and 2 bases from J, with 8 bases between.

This clonotype has more than one count but fewer than ten. The V call is TRBV6-1, the J call TRBJ2-5; D ambiguous. Per the germline V gene, CDR1 is MNHNS and CDR2 is SASEGT. CDR3 size: 16 residues. Deletions cut 6 bases from V and 1 base from J, with 18 bases between. The CDR3 bases are TGTGCCAGCAGGCTGTTCTCCGCGGCTGCCCAAGAGACCCAGTACTTC. Translating gives CASRLFSAAAQETQYF.

This clonotype was observed at least ten times. This sequence joins TRBV7-2 and TRBJ2-3, with D perhaps assigned TRBD1 or TRBD2 (6 bases each). With 2 bases removed from V and 1 base from J, the gap between germline ends came to 10 bases. CDR3 length: 15 amino acids. Germline CDR1 is SGHTA and CDR2 is FQGNSA. The CDR3 is CASSLRRGRTDTQYF. The CDR3 DNA reads as TGTGCCAGCAGCTTACGCCGGGGGCGCACAGATACGCAGTATTTT.

This chain joins TRBV30 and TRBJ1-6; D perhaps matches TRBD1 (5 bases). The CDR3 is 14 residues long. V lost 0 bases and J 10 bases, leaving 13 bases between the germline ends. CDR1 and CDR2 (germline): GTSNPN, SVGIG (reference sequence). CDR3 DNA sequence: TGTGCCTGGAGTGTGAAAGAGGGGAGCTCACCCCTCCACTTT. Translation gives CAWSVKEGSSPLHF.

The CDR3, as DNA: TGTGCCAGTAGCATTCGGGGTGGCACTGAAGCTTTCTTT. This translates into CASSIRGGTEAFF. This chain joins TRBV19 and TRBJ1-1; D remains ambiguous. The CDR3 has 13 amino acids. Trimming shortened V by 6 bases and J by 4 bases, and 12 bases separated the two germline ends. Germline V gene sequence: CDR1 LNHDA, CDR2 SQIVND (reference sequence).

There are a few counts of this clonotype. The gene calls are TRBV6-8 and TRBJ2-5; no firm D call. CDR1 is MNHGY and CDR2 is SAAAGT in the germline V gene. Trimming removed 0 bases from V and 6 bases from J, with 8 bases in between. This CDR3 spans 13 amino acids. CDR3: CASSYSNSQTQYF. CDR3 nucleotides: TGTGCCAGCAGTTACTCTAACAGCCAGACCCAGTACTTC.

The sample holds many counts of this clonotype. The rearrangement links TRBV4-2 to TRBJ1-4; possible D gene TRBD1, 6 bases. The CDR3 consists of 16 residues. CDR1 is LGHNA and CDR2 is YNFKEQ in the germline V gene. V was clipped by 0 bases and J by 7 bases, with 15 bases between them. For the CDR3, the DNA is TGTGCCAGCAGCCAAGATTTGTCCAGGGGAGGTGAAAAACTGTTTTTT. Translated, it gives CASSQDLSRGGEKLFF.